The 20 T cell receptor beta chains below come from one sample, sequenced in a study of control samples from healthy donors and cancer patients. TCRdb's table, derived via immunoSEQ multiplex PCR, lists solely in-frame clones and lacks some. The sample carries tens of thousands of clones, about 96% recorded once. The sequenced sample was blood. The receptors stem from a woman under 30 in good health.

This sequence joins TRBV5-6 and TRBJ1-2, with TRBD1 as a possible D gene (5 bases). Germline assignment: CDR1 SGHDT and CDR2 YYEEEE. The V end was cut by 6 bases, the J end by 2 bases, with 11 bases between. CDR3 size: 13 residues. In nucleotides, the CDR3 is TGTGCCAGCACCCGGGACTGGAACTATGGCTACACCTTC. It is translated as CASTRDWNYGYTF.

The chain combines TRBV15 with TRBJ1-4; D unclear. The V end lost 0 bases, the J end lost 7 bases, and 9 bases lay between the germline ends. The CDR3 is made up of 14 amino acids. Germline V gene data show CDR1 as LNHNV and CDR2 as YYDKDF (reference sequence). The CDR3 DNA reads TGTGCCACCAGCAGAGAATCGAGGAGTGAAAAACTGTTTTTT. It encodes CATSRESRSEKLFF.

The chain employs TRBV18 and TRBJ1-3; maybe TRBD1 (5 bases). Trimming took 1 base from V and 8 from J, leaving 12 bases between them. Germline V CDR1 and CDR2: KGHSH, LQKENI. The CDR3 is 14 residues long. The CDR3 loop reads CASSPQGIVDTIYF. In nucleotides, the CDR3 is TGTGCCAGCTCACCACAGGGGATCGTAGACACCATATATTTT. Drawing the rest from reference TRBV18 and TRBJ1-3, the complete variable domain is NAGVMQNPRHLVRRRGQEARLRCSPMKGHSHVYWYRQLPEEGLKFMVYLQKENIIDESGMPKERFSAEFPKEGPSILRIQQVVRGDSAAYFCASSPQGIVDTIYFGEGSWLTVV.

As for this clone: The sample has other DNA sequences that encode this CDR3 too. The rearrangement links TRBV6-4 to TRBJ1-5, with D uncertain. The germline V gene has CDR1 MRHNA and CDR2 SNTAGT. This CDR3 is 13 amino acids long. V lost 3 bases and J lost 1, with 4 bases in between. The CDR3 nucleotides are TGTGCCAGCAGTGAGGGGAGCAATCAGCCCCAGCATTTT. Amino acid sequence: CASSEGSNQPQHF.

J is TRBJ2-1 and V is TRBV7-7; D remains unclear. CDR1 SSHAT and CDR2 FNYEAQ come from the germline V gene (reference sequence). The CDR3 extends over 15 amino acids. Trimming shortened V by 1 base and J by 0 bases, and 7 bases separated the two germline ends. The CDR3 DNA reads as TGTGCCAGCAGCTTAGATGCGAGCTCCTACAATGAGCAGTTCTTC. It is translated as CASSLDASSYNEQFF.

The V gene is TRBV6-5, the J gene TRBJ2-1; D is uncertain. Deletions cut 6 bases from V and 7 bases from J, with 16 bases between. In germline, CDR1 is MNHEY, CDR2 SVGAGI. This CDR3 has 14 residues. As DNA, the CDR3 is TGTGCCAGCAGGAGAACTACCTCGAGTAATGAGCAGTTCTTC. This encodes CASRRTTSSNEQFF.

V gene TRBV3-1 (or the pseudogene TRBV3-2) combines with J gene TRBJ1-1, with D tentatively TRBD1 (5 bases). V was trimmed by 4 bases and J by 3 bases, leaving 15 bases between them. The CDR3 has 15 amino acids. Germline V gene sequence: CDR1 LGHDT, CDR2 YNNKEL (reference sequence). For the CDR3, the DNA is TGTGCCAGCAGCCCTCAGTCGGGGGTCGACACTGAAGCTTTCTTT. This codes for CASSPQSGVDTEAFF.

The rearrangement links TRBV9 to TRBJ1-6; D remains unclear. Trimming took 0 bases from V and 10 from J, leaving 5 bases between them. Germline values: CDR1 SGDLS, CDR2 YYNGEE. This CDR3 has 12 amino acids. CDR3 protein: CASSVEGSPLHF. CDR3 bases: TGTGCCAGCAGCGTAGAAGGCTCACCCCTCCACTTT.

This clone was seen a single time. The J gene is TRBJ2-7, the V gene TRBV9, with D perhaps matching TRBD1 (6 bases). With 4 bases removed from V and 7 bases from J, the gap between germline ends came to 12 bases. Germline CDR1 is SGDLS and CDR2 is YYNGEE. The CDR3 is 12 amino acids. In nucleotides, the CDR3 is TGTGCCAGCAGCAGGGGGTCGAGTGAGCAGTACTTC. Its translation: CASSRGSSEQYF.

The chain links TRBV5-1 to TRBJ1-4; D is undetermined. This CDR3 is built from 14 residues. The ends were cut back, 0 bases at V and 4 bases at J, with 7 bases in the middle. CDR1 and CDR2 (germline): SGHRS, YFSETQ. DNA for the CDR3: TGCGCCAGCAGCTTGGGTAGCGGTAATGAAAAACTGTTTTTT. This gives the protein CASSLGSGNEKLFF.

J is TRBJ2-3 and V is TRBV9, with 12 bases lining up with TRBD2. This CDR3 has 19 amino acids. The junction had 12 bases not matched to a gene; V was cut back by 4 bases and J by 0 bases. In germline, CDR1 is SGDLS, CDR2 YYNGEE. This CDR3 is CASSPRLAGASSSTDTQYF. CDR3 in DNA: TGTGCCAGCAGCCCCCGACTAGCGGGGGCCTCTTCTAGCACAGATACGCAGTATTTT.

The chain links TRBV28 to TRBJ2-1; TRBD2 matches 12 bases. The CDR3 contains 14 residues. In germline, CDR1 is MDHEN, CDR2 SYDVKM. The J segment lost 9 bases and the V segment lost 5 bases, leaving 5 bases of the junction unmatched. CDR3 nucleotide sequence: TGTGCCAGCAGTCCCACGGGACTAGCGGGTGAGCAGTTCTTC. Translated: CASSPTGLAGEQFF.

This sequence joins TRBV19 and TRBJ1-6; possibly TRBD1 for D (6 bases). Trimming took 5 bases from V and 3 from J, leaving 11 bases between them. Germline values: CDR1 LNHDA, CDR2 SQIVND (reference sequence). The CDR3 loop spans 15 amino acids. CDR3 DNA: TGTGCCAGTAGTCAGGACAGAGGCTATAATTCACCCCTCCACTTT. Translated: CASSQDRGYNSPLHF.

V is TRBV23-1 and J is TRBJ1-1; perhaps TRBD1 as D (5 bases). TRBV23-1 counts as an open reading frame of uncertain function. Between the trimmed V and J ends, which lost 6 bases and 10 bases, there was a span of 27 bases. This CDR3 spans 16 amino acids. Written as DNA, the CDR3 is TGCGCCAGCAGACTTACTTGGGGGTCGAGAAGGAGAGGAGCTTTCTTT. Protein: CASRLTWGSRRRGAFF.

V is TRBV11-2 and J is TRBJ1-2, with D maybe TRBD1 (5 bases). Per germline, CDR1 SGHAT and CDR2 FQNNGV. V dropped 1 base and J dropped 0 bases, with 15 bases sitting between them. This CDR3 is built from 17 residues. In DNA, the CDR3 is TGTGCCAGCAGCTTAGTTATGCAGGGCGCGCCTAACTATGGCTACACCTTC. Its protein product is CASSLVMQGAPNYGYTF.

V gene TRBV7-3 combines with J gene TRBJ1-3, with no clear D. The germline CDR1 and CDR2 sequences are SGHTA and FQGTGA. The CDR3 contains 16 residues. The germline V and J ends were trimmed by 2 bases and 4 bases, with 15 bases remaining between them. CDR3 DNA: TGTGCCAGCAGCTTAGGGCCTCCCGGCACCGGAAACACCATATATTTT. Translating it yields CASSLGPPGTGNTIYF.

The CDR3: CASSLSGGGNQPQHF. The DNA of the CDR3 is TGTGCCAGCAGTTTGTCAGGGGGGGGCAATCAGCCCCAGCATTTT. The chain carries TRBV28 and TRBJ1-5, with 7 bases identical to TRBD1. V shed 3 bases, J shed 2 bases, and the junction held 4 bases outside the gene matches. CDR1 and CDR2 from the germline V gene are MDHEN and SYDVKM. The CDR3 loop spans 15 amino acids. Full variable domain (rest looked up from reference TRBV28 and TRBJ1-5): DVKVTQSSRYLVKRTGEKVFLECVQDMDHENMFWYRQDPGLGLRLIYFSYDVKMKEKGDIPEGYSVSREKKERFSLILESASTNQTSMYLCASSLSGGGNQPQHFGDGTRLSIL.

The V and J genes are TRBV28 and TRBJ1-2; TRBD1 matches 7 bases. The CDR3 spans 16 residues. Looked up from germline, CDR1 is MDHEN and CDR2 is SYDVKM. J gave up 4 bases and V 5 bases, and 13 bases lay outside the gene matches. CDR3 DNA sequence: TGTGCCAGCAGTAACCTCCTACAGGGGATCCTCTATGGCTACACCTTC. It translates to CASSNLLQGILYGYTF.

This chain connects TRBV3-1 (or the pseudogene TRBV3-2) to TRBJ1-2; TRBD1 might be the D (6 bases). The CDR3 is 15 residues long. Germline assignment: CDR1 LGHDT and CDR2 YNNKEL (reference sequence). Trimming removed 1 base at V and 4 bases at J, with 13 bases between. In DNA, the CDR3 is TGTGCCAGCAGCCAAGCGCGTCAGGGGACCTATGGCTACACCTTC. This encodes CASSQARQGTYGYTF.

The chain employs TRBV28 and TRBJ2-4, with D perhaps matching TRBD1 (5 bases). CDR1 and CDR2 (germline): MDHEN, SYDVKM. The CDR3 is made up of 14 amino acids. V lost 1 base, J lost 2 bases, and 6 bases lay in between. CDR3 region: CASSLSGPKNIQYF. In nucleotides, the CDR3 is TGTGCCAGCAGTTTATCAGGGCCCAAAAACATTCAGTACTTC.